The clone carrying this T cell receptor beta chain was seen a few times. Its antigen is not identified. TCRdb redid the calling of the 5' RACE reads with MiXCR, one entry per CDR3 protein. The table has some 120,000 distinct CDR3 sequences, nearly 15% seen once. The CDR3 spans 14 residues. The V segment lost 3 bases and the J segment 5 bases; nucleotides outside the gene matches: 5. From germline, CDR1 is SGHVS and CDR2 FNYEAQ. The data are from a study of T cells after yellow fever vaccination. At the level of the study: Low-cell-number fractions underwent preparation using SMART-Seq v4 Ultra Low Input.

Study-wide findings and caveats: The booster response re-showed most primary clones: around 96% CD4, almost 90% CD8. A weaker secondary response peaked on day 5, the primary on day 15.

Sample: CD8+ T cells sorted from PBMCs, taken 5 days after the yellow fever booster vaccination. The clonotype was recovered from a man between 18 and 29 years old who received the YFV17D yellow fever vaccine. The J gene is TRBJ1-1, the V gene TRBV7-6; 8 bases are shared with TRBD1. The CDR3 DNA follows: TGTGCCAGCAGCTTCCAGGGGGCGCGGACTGAAGCTTTCTTT. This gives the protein CASSFQGARTEAFF.